The rows below give T cell receptor beta chains drawn from one sample of a study of blood T cell repertoires in COVID-19. The protocol was immunoSEQ multiplex PCR, while the TCRdb copy is restricted to in-frame clones and leaves out a portion. This sample has 140,000 to 150,000 clones, with 80% to 90% found just once. What was sequenced was peripheral blood. Receptors were obtained from a man younger than 30 with COVID-19, enrolled during active disease. The CDR3 runs from the conserved cysteine through the conserved F or W. The D gene is left open where the match is weak. For some rows the clone size is stated as once, few or many, or as a class when expanded; others skip it.

V	D	J	size	CDR3	DNA
TRBV9	TRBD1	TRBJ2-3	NA	CASSARTGMGTDTQYF	TGTGCCAGCAGCGCCCGGACAGGGATGGGCACAGATACGCAGTATTTT
TRBV12-3/TRBV12-4	NA	TRBJ1-5	NA	CASSFAAGVPQHF	TGTGCCAGCAGTTTCGCCGCAGGGGTGCCCCAGCATTTT
TRBV6-2/TRBV6-3	TRBD2	TRBJ2-2	NA	CASSYSVRLTSGPTGELFF	TGTGCCAGCAGTTACTCGGTTCGCCTGACTAGCGGCCCCACCGGGGAGCTGTTTTTT
TRBV5-1	NA	TRBJ2-1	few	CASSARSPSYNEQFF	TGCGCCAGCAGTGCTCGTAGCCCATCCTACAATGAGCAGTTCTTC
TRBV7-3	NA	TRBJ2-6	NA	CASSPVASGANVLTF	TGTGCCAGCAGCCCGGTAGCCTCTGGGGCCAACGTCCTGACTTTC
TRBV6-2/TRBV6-3	TRBD2	TRBJ2-7	NA	CASSYLPPGLAGNEQYF	TGTGCCAGCAGTTACTTGCCCCCGGGACTAGCGGGAAACGAGCAGTACTTC
TRBV6-5	TRBD2	TRBJ2-1	NA	CASRREGRNEQFF	TGTGCCAGCAGACGGGAGGGCCGCAATGAGCAGTTCTTC
TRBV5-1	TRBD1	TRBJ1-1	many	CASGTGGMITEAFF	TGCGCCAGTGGGACAGGGGGCATGATCACTGAAGCTTTCTTT
TRBV3-1/TRBV3-2	TRBD2	TRBJ2-1	NA	CASSHRSLGGRRDNEQFF	TGTGCCAGCAGCCACCGATCTCTGGGCGGGAGAAGAGACAATGAGCAGTTCTTC
TRBV5-1	TRBD2	TRBJ2-7	NA	CASSFGGSTLTSSYEQYF	TGCGCCAGCAGTTTCGGGGGGTCCACTCTAACTTCCTCCTACGAGCAGTACTTC
TRBV18	NA	TRBJ2-2	NA	CASSVAGHNTGELFF	TGTGCCAGCTCAGTGGCGGGCCACAACACCGGGGAGCTGTTTTTT
TRBV5-1	NA	TRBJ2-6	NA	CASSWRDLLSGANVLTF	TGCGCCAGCAGCTGGAGGGACTTACTCTCTGGGGCCAACGTCCTGACTTTC
TRBV14	TRBD2	TRBJ2-7	NA	CASRQGTGLAVEQYF	TGTGCCAGCAGACAAGGGACGGGACTAGCGGTCGAGCAGTACTTC
TRBV30	NA	TRBJ2-7	NA	CACSGSPYEQYF	TGTGCCTGCTCAGGGTCCCCCTACGAGCAGTACTTC
TRBV2	NA	TRBJ2-1	NA	CASSPGNYNEQFF	TGTGCCAGCAGTCCGGGAAACTACAATGAGCAGTTCTTC
TRBV27	TRBD2	TRBJ2-1	NA	CASSLSTMAGGLWNEQFF	TGTGCCAGCAGTTTATCGACTATGGCGGGAGGGCTGTGGAATGAGCAGTTCTTC
TRBV28	NA	TRBJ1-2	NA	CASSLGINRVGLGYTF	TGTGCCAGCAGTTTAGGAATAAACAGGGTGGGGTTAGGCTACACCTTC
TRBV30	TRBD2	TRBJ2-7	NA	CAWKGTRYYEQYF	TGTGCCTGGAAAGGGACTAGATACTACGAGCAGTACTTC
TRBV19	TRBD2	TRBJ2-7	NA	CASSIPGGSYEQYF	TGTGCCAGTAGTATCCCGGGGGGGTCCTACGAGCAGTACTTC
TRBV7-2	NA	TRBJ2-6	NA	CASSPPRGSGANVLTF	TGTGCCAGCAGCCCGCCCAGGGGTTCTGGGGCCAACGTCCTGACTTTC
TRBV19	NA	TRBJ2-7	NA	CASSISVGSPYEQYF	TGTGCCAGTAGTATATCGGTCGGGAGTCCGTACGAGCAGTACTTC
TRBV7-3	NA	TRBJ1-1	NA	CASSPQGLVTEAFF	TGTGCCAGCAGCCCACAGGGTTTAGTCACTGAAGCTTTCTTT
TRBV5-4	NA	TRBJ2-7	NA	CASSLTSGFSSYEQYF	TGTGCCAGCAGCTTAACTTCAGGATTTAGCTCCTACGAGCAGTACTTC
TRBV7-2	NA	TRBJ1-5	few	CASSLGGRVGVSNQPQHF	TGTGCCAGCAGCTTAGGCGGCAGGGTTGGGGTCAGCAATCAGCCCCAGCATTTT
TRBV9	TRBD1	TRBJ2-2	NA	CASSEPGQGAGELFF	TGTGCCAGCAGCGAGCCGGGACAGGGGGCCGGGGAGCTGTTTTTT
TRBV9	NA	TRBJ1-6	NA	CASSVAGFDSPLHF	TGTGCCAGCAGCGTAGCAGGGTTTGATTCACCCCTCCACTTT
TRBV19	TRBD1	TRBJ2-7	NA	CASSPTGGSYEQYF	TGTGCCAGTAGTCCAACAGGGGGCTCCTACGAGCAGTACTTC
TRBV15	TRBD2	TRBJ2-7	NA	CATSRGEGFRGYEQYF	TGTGCCACCAGCAGAGGGGAGGGGTTTAGGGGCTACGAGCAGTACTTC
TRBV18	NA	TRBJ1-5	NA	CASSPRGMGASNQPQHF	TGTGCCAGCTCACCACGAGGAATGGGGGCTAGCAATCAGCCCCAGCATTTT
TRBV11-2	TRBD2	TRBJ2-7	NA	CASSQGLAGSYEQYF	TGTGCCAGCAGCCAAGGACTAGCGGGATCCTACGAGCAGTACTTC
TRBV6-2/TRBV6-3	NA	TRBJ1-5	NA	CASSVNTDQPQHF	TGTGCCAGCAGCGTCAACACAGATCAGCCCCAGCATTTT
TRBV21-1	NA	TRBJ2-2	once	CASSNSYFRGNTGELFF	TGTGCCAGCAGCAACTCGTATTTCAGGGGGAACACCGGGGAGCTGTTTTTT
TRBV30	TRBD1	TRBJ2-7	NA	CAWSGDRFEQYF	TGTGCCTGGAGTGGGGACAGGTTCGAGCAGTACTTC
TRBV7-5	NA	TRBJ2-2	NA	CAGHEREWTGELFF	TGTGCTGGGCACGAGCGGGAGTGGACCGGGGAGCTGTTTTTT
TRBV7-8	TRBD2	TRBJ2-7	NA	CASSLSPGGYEQYF	TGTGCCAGCAGCTTGTCCCCGGGGGGTTACGAGCAGTACTTC
TRBV6-2/TRBV6-3	TRBD1	TRBJ2-2	NA	CASSYATGQVRTGELFF	TGTGCCAGCAGTTACGCGACAGGGCAAGTTAGGACCGGGGAGCTGTTTTTT
TRBV14	NA	TRBJ2-7	NA	CASSPKADSYEQYF	TGTGCCAGCAGCCCGAAGGCGGACTCCTACGAGCAGTACTTC
TRBV10-3	NA	TRBJ2-1	NA	CAISERGGVAVRYNEQFF	TGTGCCATCAGTGAGAGGGGAGGCGTAGCGGTACGTTACAATGAGCAGTTCTTC
TRBV18	NA	TRBJ1-1	NA	CASSPFADSEAFF	TGTGCCAGCTCACCTTTCGCGGACAGCGAAGCTTTCTTT
TRBV6-2/TRBV6-3	TRBD1	TRBJ2-1	NA	CASSYSRDRDENEQFF	TGTGCCAGCAGTTACTCGAGGGACAGGGATGAGAATGAGCAGTTCTTC
TRBV4-1	NA	TRBJ2-3	NA	CASSQDSGRPGADTQYF	TGCGCCAGCAGCCAAGATTCCGGGAGACCCGGTGCAGATACGCAGTATTTT
TRBV6-6	NA	TRBJ1-5	NA	CASSSGSNQPQHF	TGTGCCAGCAGTTCCGGGAGCAATCAGCCCCAGCATTTT
TRBV9	TRBD1	TRBJ1-2	NA	CASSITTGSGYTF	TGTGCCAGCAGCATCACGACAGGGTCTGGCTACACCTTC
TRBV6-4	NA	TRBJ1-6	NA	CASSESRGNSPLHF	TGTGCCAGCAGTGAGTCTAGGGGTAATTCACCCCTCCACTTT
TRBV2	NA	TRBJ1-4	NA	CASSEVQINEKLLF	TGTGCCAGCAGTGAAGTACAGATTAATGAAAAACTGCTTTTT
TRBV11-2	TRBD2	TRBJ2-1	NA	CASSPRLAGTYNEQFF	TGTGCCAGCAGCCCGCGACTAGCGGGGACCTACAATGAGCAGTTCTTC
TRBV2	TRBD1	TRBJ2-7	NA	CASSQQGGPREQYF	TGTGCCAGCAGCCAACAGGGGGGACCTCGCGAGCAGTACTTC
TRBV27	NA	TRBJ1-1	NA	CASSWVGGEAFF	TGTGCCAGCAGTTGGGTGGGGGGGGAAGCTTTCTTT
TRBV28	NA	TRBJ1-2	NA	CASNPDSTGYTF	TGTGCCAGCAACCCGGACAGTACTGGCTACACCTTC